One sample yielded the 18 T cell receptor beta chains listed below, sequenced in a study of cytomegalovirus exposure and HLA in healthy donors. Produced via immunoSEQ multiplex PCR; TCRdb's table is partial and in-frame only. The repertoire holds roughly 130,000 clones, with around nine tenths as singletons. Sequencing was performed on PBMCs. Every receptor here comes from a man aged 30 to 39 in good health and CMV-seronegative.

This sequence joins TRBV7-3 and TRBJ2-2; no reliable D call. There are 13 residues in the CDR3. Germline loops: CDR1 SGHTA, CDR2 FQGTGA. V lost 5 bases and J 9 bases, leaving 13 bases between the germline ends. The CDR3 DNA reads TGTGCCAGCAGCCGTCTATCCAATTGGGAGCTGTTTTTT. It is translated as CASSRLSNWELFF.

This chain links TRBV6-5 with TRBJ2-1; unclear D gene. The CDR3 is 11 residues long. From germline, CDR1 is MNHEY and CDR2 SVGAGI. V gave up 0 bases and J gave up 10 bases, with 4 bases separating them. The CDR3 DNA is TGTGCCAGCAGTTACTCCCGGGAGCAGTTCTTC. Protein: CASSYSREQFF.

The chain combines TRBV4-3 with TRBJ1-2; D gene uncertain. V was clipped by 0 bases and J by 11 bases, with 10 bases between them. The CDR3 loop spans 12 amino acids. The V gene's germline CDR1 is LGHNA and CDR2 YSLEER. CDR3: CASSQDWSAYTF. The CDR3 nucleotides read TGCGCCAGCAGCCAAGATTGGAGCGCGTACACCTTC.

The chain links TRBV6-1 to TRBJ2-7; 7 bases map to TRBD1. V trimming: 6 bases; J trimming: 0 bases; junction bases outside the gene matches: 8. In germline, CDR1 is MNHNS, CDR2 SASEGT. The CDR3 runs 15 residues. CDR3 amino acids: CASSDIWDSSYEQYF. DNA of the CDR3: TGTGCCAGCAGCGACATCTGGGACAGCTCCTACGAGCAGTACTTC.

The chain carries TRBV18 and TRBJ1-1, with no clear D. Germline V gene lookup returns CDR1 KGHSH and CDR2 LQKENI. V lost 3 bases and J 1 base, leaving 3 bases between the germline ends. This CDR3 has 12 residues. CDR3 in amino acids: CASSPGNTEAFF. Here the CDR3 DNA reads TGTGCCAGCTCACCCGGGAACACTGAAGCTTTCTTT.

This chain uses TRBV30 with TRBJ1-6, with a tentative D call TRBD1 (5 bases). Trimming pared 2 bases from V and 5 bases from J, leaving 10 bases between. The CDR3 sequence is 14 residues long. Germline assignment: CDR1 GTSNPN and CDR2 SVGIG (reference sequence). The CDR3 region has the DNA TGTGCCTGGAGTAAGGTGACAGATAATTCACCCCTCCACTTT. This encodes CAWSKVTDNSPLHF. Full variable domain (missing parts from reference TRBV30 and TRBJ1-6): SQTIHQWPATLVQPVGSPLSLECTVEGTSNPNLYWYRQAAGRGLQLLFYSVGIGQISSEVPQNLSASRPQDRQFILSSKKLLLSDSGFYLCAWSKVTDNSPLHFGNGTRLTVT.

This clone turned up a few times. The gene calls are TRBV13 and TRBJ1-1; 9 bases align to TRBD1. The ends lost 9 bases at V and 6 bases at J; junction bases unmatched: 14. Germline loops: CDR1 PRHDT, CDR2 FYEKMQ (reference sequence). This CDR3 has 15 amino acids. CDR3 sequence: CASGDEGQGYPEAFF. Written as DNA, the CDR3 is TGTGCCAGTGGGGACGAGGGACAGGGTTACCCTGAAGCTTTCTTT.

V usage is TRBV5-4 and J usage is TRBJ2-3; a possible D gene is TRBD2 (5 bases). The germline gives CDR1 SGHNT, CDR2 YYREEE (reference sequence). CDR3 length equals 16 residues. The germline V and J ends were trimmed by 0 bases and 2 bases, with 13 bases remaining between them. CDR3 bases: TGTGCCAGCAGCTTGGCCGGAGGAGCTGACACAGATACGCAGTATTTT. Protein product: CASSLAGGADTDTQYF.

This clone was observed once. The CDR3 nucleotides read TGTGCCAGTAGTCCTACGGGGTCCTCCTACGAGCAGTACTTC. Translated, it gives CASSPTGSSYEQYF. The chain joins TRBV19 to TRBJ2-7; possible D gene TRBD2, 5 bases. Between the trimmed V and J ends, which lost 5 bases and 0 bases, there was a span of 11 bases. This CDR3 has 14 amino acids. Germline V gene data show CDR1 as LNHDA and CDR2 as SQIVND (reference sequence).

The CDR3 DNA is TGTGCCAGCAGTGAACGGGGAGTCGGTTACGAGCAGTACTTC. It yields the protein CASSERGVGYEQYF. This chain links TRBV6-1 with TRBJ2-7, with a possible D match to TRBD2 (5 bases). This CDR3 comprises 14 residues. V was clipped by 2 bases and J by 4 bases, with 12 bases between them. Germline V gene sequence: CDR1 MNHNS, CDR2 SASEGT.

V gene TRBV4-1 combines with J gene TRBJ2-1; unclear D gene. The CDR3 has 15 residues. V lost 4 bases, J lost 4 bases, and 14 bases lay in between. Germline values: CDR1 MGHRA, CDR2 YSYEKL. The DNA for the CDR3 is TGCGCCAGCAGCCTCCAAACAGAATTTTACAATGAGCAGTTCTTC. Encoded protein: CASSLQTEFYNEQFF.

CDR3 in amino acids: CAWDHGKRSYEQYF. The CDR3 DNA sequence: TGTGCCTGGGATCACGGGAAGAGGTCCTACGAGCAGTACTTC. The chain has TRBV30 and TRBJ2-7; weak D call: TRBD2 (5 bases). The CDR3 has 14 residues. V was shortened by 5 bases and J by 1 base, with 15 bases between the two germline ends. The germline V gene has CDR1 GTSNPN and CDR2 SVGIG (reference sequence).

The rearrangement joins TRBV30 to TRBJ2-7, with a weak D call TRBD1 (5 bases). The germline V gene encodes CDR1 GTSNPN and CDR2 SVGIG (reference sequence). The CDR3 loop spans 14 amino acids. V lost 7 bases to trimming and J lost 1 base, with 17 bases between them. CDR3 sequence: CASNRAGSSYEQYF. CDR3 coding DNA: TGTGCCTCCAACCGCGCAGGGTCGTCCTACGAGCAGTACTTC.

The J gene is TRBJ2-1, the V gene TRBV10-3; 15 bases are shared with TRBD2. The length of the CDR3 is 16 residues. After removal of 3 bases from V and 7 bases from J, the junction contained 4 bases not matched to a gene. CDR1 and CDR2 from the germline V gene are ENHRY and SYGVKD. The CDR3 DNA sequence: TGTGCCATCAGTGATCGGACTAGCGGGAGGGGTAATGAGCAGTTCTTC. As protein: CAISDRTSGRGNEQFF.

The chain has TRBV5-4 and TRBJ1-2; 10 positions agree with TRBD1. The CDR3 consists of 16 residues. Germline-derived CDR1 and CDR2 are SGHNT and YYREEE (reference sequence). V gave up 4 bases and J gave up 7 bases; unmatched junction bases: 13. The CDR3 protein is CASSPTGTGVGAGYTF. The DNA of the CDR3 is TGTGCCAGCAGCCCCACCGGGACAGGGGTAGGGGCTGGCTACACCTTC.

This CDR3 reads CASSLVGTPYGYTF. CDR3 nucleotide sequence: TGTGCCAGCAGCTTGGTAGGGACACCATATGGCTACACCTTC. The gene calls are TRBV5-4 and TRBJ1-2, with D maybe TRBD1 (6 bases). This CDR3 is 14 amino acids long. Trimming removed 0 bases at V and 5 bases at J, with 11 bases between. Germline values: CDR1 SGHNT, CDR2 YYREEE (reference sequence).

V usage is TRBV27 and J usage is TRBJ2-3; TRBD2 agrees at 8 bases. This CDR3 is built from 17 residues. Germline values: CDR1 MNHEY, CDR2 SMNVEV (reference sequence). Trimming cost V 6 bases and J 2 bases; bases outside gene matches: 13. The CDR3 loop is CASSSSSGTYYTDTQYF. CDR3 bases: TGTGCCAGCAGCTCAAGTAGCGGGACCTACTACACAGATACGCAGTATTTT.

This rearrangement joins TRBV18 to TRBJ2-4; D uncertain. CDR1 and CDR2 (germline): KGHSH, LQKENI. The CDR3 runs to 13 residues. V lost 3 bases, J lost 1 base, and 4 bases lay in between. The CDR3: CASSPSAKNIQYF. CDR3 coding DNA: TGTGCCAGCTCACCCTCTGCCAAAAACATTCAGTACTTC.